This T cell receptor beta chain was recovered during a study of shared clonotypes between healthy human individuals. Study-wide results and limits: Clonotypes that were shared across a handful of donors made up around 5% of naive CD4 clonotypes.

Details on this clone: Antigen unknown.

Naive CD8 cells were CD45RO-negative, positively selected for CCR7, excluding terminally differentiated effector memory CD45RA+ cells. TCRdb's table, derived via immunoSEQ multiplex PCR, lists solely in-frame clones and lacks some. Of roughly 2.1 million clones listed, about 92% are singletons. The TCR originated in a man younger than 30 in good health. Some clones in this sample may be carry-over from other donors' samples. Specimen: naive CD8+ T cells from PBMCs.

CDR3 in amino acids: CASSVYGGSEAFF. CDR3 coding DNA: TGTGCCAGCAGCGTATATGGGGGCAGTGAAGCTTTCTTT. This chain joins TRBV9 and TRBJ1-1, with a possible D match to TRBD1 (6 bases). CDR3 size: 13 residues. Looked up from germline, CDR1 is SGDLS and CDR2 is YYNGEE. The ends were cut back, 1 base at V and 7 bases at J, with 11 bases in the middle. The full variable domain, its missing parts supplied by reference TRBV9 and TRBJ1-1, is DSGVTQTPKHLITATGQRVTLRCSPRSGDLSVYWYQQSLDQGLQFLIQYYNGEERAKGNILERFSAQQFPDLHSELNLSSLELGDSALYFCASSVYGGSEAFFGQGTRLTVV.